This T cell receptor (beta chain) is drawn from a study of identical twins. Looked up from germline, CDR1 is MNHEY and CDR2 is SVGEGT. The CDR3 has 16 residues. With V trimmed by 5 bases and J by 2 bases, 8 bases remained unmatched. This clonotype was detected a few times. Antigen unknown. Carrying unique molecular identifiers, the cDNA also gained a universal primer site through template switching. TCRdb reprocessed the 5' RACE reads via MiXCR and lists one record per CDR3 protein. The repertoire holds fewer than 500,000 distinct CDR3 sequences, over 11% seen once, with approximately 1% in the top ten. Broader study findings: Modeled out-of-frame TCR alpha sharing in monozygotic twins fell below observed levels.

These sequences were also reported in another study, on yellow fever vaccine responses in identical twins.

The sequence was collected from a young woman in good health. The rearrangement uses TRBV6-2 or TRBV6-3 and TRBJ2-2; 7 nucleotides align to TRBD1. Sequenced: CD4+ T cells sorted from blood. This CDR3 reads CASSAQRTGNTGELFF. CDR3 DNA sequence: TGTGCCAGCAGTGCTCAGAGGACAGGAAACACCGGGGAGCTGTTTTTT.